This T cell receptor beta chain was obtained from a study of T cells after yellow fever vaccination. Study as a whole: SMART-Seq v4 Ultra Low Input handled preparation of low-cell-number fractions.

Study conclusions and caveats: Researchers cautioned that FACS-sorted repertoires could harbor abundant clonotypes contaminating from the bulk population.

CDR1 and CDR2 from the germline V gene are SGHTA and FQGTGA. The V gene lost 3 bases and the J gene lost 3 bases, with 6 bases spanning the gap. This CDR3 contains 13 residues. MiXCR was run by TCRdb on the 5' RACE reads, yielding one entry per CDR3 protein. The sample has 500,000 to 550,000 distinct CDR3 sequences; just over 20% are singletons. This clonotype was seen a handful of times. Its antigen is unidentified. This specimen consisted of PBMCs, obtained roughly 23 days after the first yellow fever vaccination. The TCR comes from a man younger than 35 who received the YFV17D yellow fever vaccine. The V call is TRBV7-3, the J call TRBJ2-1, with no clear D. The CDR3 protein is CASSFSVYNEQFF. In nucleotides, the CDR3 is TGTGCCAGCAGCTTTAGTGTCTACAATGAGCAGTTCTTC.